These 17 T cell receptor beta chains were all obtained from the same sample, sequenced in a study of CD8 T cells in Susac syndrome. RNA in amounts of 0.5 to 1 ug was reverse transcribed with random hexamers. TCRdb re-analysed the immunoSEQ multiplex PCR reads in MiXCR, keeping a single row per CDR3 protein. The table records roughly 200,000 distinct CDR3 sequences, roughly 95% of them present only once. Sequenced sample: CD4+ T cells from PBMCs. Every receptor here comes from a human donor with multiple sclerosis.

This clonotype was recorded once. The junction and the germline gene differ at one end; a read error may be behind it. DNA of the CDR3: TGCGCCACAGGGAATATGAACGAGCAGTACTTC. It is translated as CATGNMNEQYF. V is TRBV18 and J is TRBJ2-7; weak D call: TRBD1 (6 bases). There are 11 residues in the CDR3. Germline V gives CDR1 KGHSH, CDR2 LQKENI.

The CDR3 sequence is CASRLAGGSSYEQYF. DNA of the CDR3: TGTGCCAGCAGACTAGCGGGGGGCAGCTCCTACGAGCAGTACTTC. J is TRBJ2-7 and V is TRBV28; 12 bases line up with TRBD2. CDR1 is MDHEN, CDR2 SYDVKM, per germline. The CDR3 sequence is 15 residues long. The junction had 3 bases not matched to a gene; V was cut back by 6 bases and J by 0 bases.

The chain links TRBV7-9 to TRBJ2-1, with a possible D match to TRBD1 (6 bases). The germline gives CDR1 SEHNR, CDR2 FQNEAQ (reference sequence). The CDR3 consists of 15 residues. V gave up 1 base and J gave up 4 bases, with 11 bases separating them. The CDR3 loop is CASSLDGQIYNEQFF. The CDR3 DNA sequence: TGTGCCAGCAGCTTAGATGGACAGATATACAATGAGCAGTTCTTC. The full variable domain, with the rest looked up from reference TRBV7-9 and TRBJ2-1, is DTGVSQNPRHKITKRGQNVTFRCDPISEHNRLYWYRQTLGQGPEFLTYFQNEAQLEKSRLLSDRFSAERPKGSFSTLEIQRTEQGDSAMYLCASSLDGQIYNEQFFGPGTRLTVL.

The chain combines TRBV20-1 with TRBJ1-3; no clear D gene. The germline CDR1 and CDR2 sequences are DFQATT and SNEGSKA (reference sequence). The CDR3 length is 14 residues. V dropped 2 bases and J dropped 0 bases, with 8 bases sitting between them. CDR3 in amino acids: CSARPTASGNTIYF. The DNA of the CDR3 is TGCAGTGCTAGACCAACGGCCTCTGGAAACACCATATATTTT.

The chain links TRBV29-1 to TRBJ1-5; 9 bases are shared with TRBD1. V dropped 4 bases and J dropped 5; count of bases not matched to a gene: 3. CDR3 length: 13 residues. The germline V gene encodes CDR1 SQVTM and CDR2 ANQGSEA. CDR3 sequence reads: CSVVWTGDQPQHF. The CDR3 nucleotides read TGCAGCGTTGTGTGGACAGGGGATCAGCCCCAGCATTTT.

This chain links TRBV4-3 with TRBJ1-1, with TRBD1 identical over 11 bases. This CDR3 is 15 amino acids long. Germline loops: CDR1 LGHNA, CDR2 YSLEER. Trimming at V came to 4 bases and at J to 7 bases, leaving 8 bases not matched to a gene. CDR3 in amino acids: CASSLIGQGANEAFF. CDR3 in DNA: TGCGCCAGCAGCCTAATAGGACAGGGGGCGAATGAAGCTTTCTTT.

The gene calls are TRBV15 and TRBJ1-2; 7 bases are a match to TRBD1. Germline assignment: CDR1 LNHNV and CDR2 YYDKDF (reference sequence). The CDR3 runs to 15 residues. The J segment lost 6 bases and the V segment lost 2 bases, leaving 9 bases of the junction unmatched. CDR3 loop: CATSRNFQGGNGYTF. The CDR3 DNA sequence: TGTGCCACCAGCAGAAATTTTCAGGGGGGGAATGGCTACACCTTC.

The chain joins TRBV24-1 to TRBJ2-1, with 9 bases lining up with TRBD2. CDR1 is KGHDR, CDR2 SFDVKD, per germline. Trimming at V came to 3 bases and at J to 2 bases, leaving 13 bases not matched to a gene. This CDR3 has 19 residues. This CDR3 is CATSDAGTSSGGTYNEQFF. For the CDR3, the DNA is TGTGCCACCAGTGATGCCGGGACTAGCTCTGGGGGAACCTACAATGAGCAGTTCTTC.

J is TRBJ1-2 and V is TRBV6-5, with a possible D match to TRBD1 (5 bases). CDR1 MNHEY and CDR2 SVGAGI come from the germline V gene. Trimming removed 5 bases from V and 8 bases from J, with 15 bases in between. The CDR3 is 13 amino acids. CDR3 coding DNA: TGTGCCAGCAGTCGATGGACAACTACGGGCTACACCTTC. Its protein product is CASSRWTTTGYTF.

This chain connects TRBV6-2 or TRBV6-3 to TRBJ1-4; no reliable D call. The germline V gene encodes CDR1 MNHEY and CDR2 SVGEGT. Trimming pared 4 bases from V and 2 bases from J, leaving 17 bases between. The CDR3 extends over 17 amino acids. CDR3 nucleotide sequence: TGTGCCAGCAGTTGGACCACCGGCGGGAGGACTAATGAAAAACTGTTTTTT. Translating it yields CASSWTTGGRTNEKLFF.

The chain has TRBV5-1 and TRBJ2-5; D gene uncertain. The V and J ends lost 6 bases and 3 bases respectively, with 18 bases between them. The CDR3 covers 15 residues. Germline V CDR1 and CDR2: SGHRS, YFSETQ. The CDR3 nucleotides read TGCGCCAGCACCCTCGGTGGGGTTGGGGAAGAGACCCAGTACTTC. Translation gives CASTLGGVGEETQYF. The entire variable domain, with the rest obtained from reference TRBV5-1 and TRBJ2-5, is as follows: KAGVTQTPRYLIKTRGQQVTLSCSPISGHRSVSWYQQTPGQGLQFLFEYFSETQRNKGNFPGRFSGRQFSNSRSEMNVSTLELGDSALYLCASTLGGVGEETQYFGPGTRLLVL.

This chain uses TRBV30 with TRBJ1-5, with 8 bases identical to TRBD1. Germline V gene sequence: CDR1 GTSNPN, CDR2 SVGIG (reference sequence). The CDR3 runs to 15 residues. Trimming took 5 bases from V and 6 from J; bases not matched to a gene: 12. The CDR3 sequence: CAWAPRQGARQPQHF. The CDR3 DNA is TGTGCCTGGGCTCCCCGGCAGGGGGCACGTCAGCCCCAGCATTTT.

The J gene is TRBJ1-2, the V gene TRBV27; a weak D match, TRBD1 (5 bases). Germline CDR1 is MNHEY and CDR2 is SMNVEV (reference sequence). Trimming cost V 4 bases and J 5 bases, with 23 bases left between them. The CDR3 loop spans 17 amino acids. Written as DNA, the CDR3 is TGTGCCAGCAGTTCGACAGTCTACGATCCGCGGTCTTATGGCTACACCTTC. Encoded protein: CASSSTVYDPRSYGYTF.

This chain connects TRBV20-1 to TRBJ2-1, with 11 bases aligning to TRBD2. CDR1 and CDR2 from the germline V gene are DFQATT and SNEGSKA (reference sequence). The V and J ends lost 6 bases and 0 bases, in that order; junction bases with no gene match: 7. This CDR3 contains 16 residues. CDR3 protein: CSATASGGSSYNEQFF. In nucleotides, the CDR3 is TGCAGTGCGACCGCTAGCGGGGGGAGCTCCTACAATGAGCAGTTCTTC.

This chain uses TRBV29-1 with TRBJ1-2; perhaps TRBD1 as D (5 bases). The germline V gene encodes CDR1 SQVTM and CDR2 ANQGSEA. The CDR3 runs 14 residues. Trimming pared 6 bases from V and 4 bases from J, leaving 18 bases between. The CDR3 DNA reads TGCAGCGTGGTCCCCCGGGACGGATTCTATGGCTACACCTTC. Its translation is CSVVPRDGFYGYTF.

V gene TRBV24-1 combines with J gene TRBJ2-3, with a possible D match to TRBD2 (5 bases). The germline V gene has CDR1 KGHDR and CDR2 SFDVKD. Trimming removed 4 bases from V and 0 bases from J, with 10 bases in between. There are 15 residues in the CDR3. The CDR3 sequence: CATSEAGDSTDTQYF. The CDR3 nucleotides are TGTGCCACCAGTGAAGCCGGGGATAGCACAGATACGCAGTATTTT.

This chain links TRBV7-9 with TRBJ2-1, with 9 bases matching TRBD1. The CDR3 extends over 15 amino acids. V lost 5 bases to trimming and J lost 10 bases; unmatched junction nucleotides: 12. The V gene's germline CDR1 is SEHNR and CDR2 FQNEAQ (reference sequence). Here the CDR3 DNA reads TGTGCCAGCAGCCCCCCGGGACAGGGAGTTCAGGAGCAGTTCTTC. Its translation is CASSPPGQGVQEQFF. The full variable domain, completed using reference TRBV7-9 and TRBJ2-1, is DTGVSQNPRHKITKRGQNVTFRCDPISEHNRLYWYRQTLGQGPEFLTYFQNEAQLEKSRLLSDRFSAERPKGSFSTLEIQRTEQGDSAMYLCASSPPGQGVQEQFFGPGTRLTVL.